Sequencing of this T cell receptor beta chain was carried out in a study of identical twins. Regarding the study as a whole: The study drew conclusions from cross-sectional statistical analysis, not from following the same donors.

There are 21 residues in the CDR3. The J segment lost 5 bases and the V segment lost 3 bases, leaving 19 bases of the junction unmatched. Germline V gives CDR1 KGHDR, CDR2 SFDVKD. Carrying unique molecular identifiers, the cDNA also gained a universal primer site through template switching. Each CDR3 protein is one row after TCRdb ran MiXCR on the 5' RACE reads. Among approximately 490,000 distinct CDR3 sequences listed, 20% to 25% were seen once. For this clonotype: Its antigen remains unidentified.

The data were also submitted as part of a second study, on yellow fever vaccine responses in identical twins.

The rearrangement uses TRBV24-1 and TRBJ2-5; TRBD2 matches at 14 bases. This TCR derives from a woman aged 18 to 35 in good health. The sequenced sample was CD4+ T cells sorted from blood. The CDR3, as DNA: TGTGCCACCAGTGATCCGACCTGGGGGACTAGCGGGAGTCACGGCGGGGAGACCCAGTACTTC. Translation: CATSDPTWGTSGSHGGETQYF.